This TCR beta chain stems from a study of blood T cells in healthy people across ages. The CDR3 spans 13 residues. Germline values: CDR1 SGHRS, CDR2 YFSETQ. Trimming took off 4 bases at V and 7 bases at J, with 12 bases between the two ends. This clonotype was observed a handful of times. Antigen unknown. Overall study findings and caveats: A conclusive naive versus antigen-experienced comparison was prevented by the unsorted PBMCs. Versus aged donors, long-lived donors had higher diversity and more naive CD4+ cells. TCR beta diversity, measured per million T cells, fell in a roughly linear way with age.

Through a sample-barcoded 5' primer and a J-beta primer mix, a second PCR was run for roughly 7 to 12 cycles. TCRdb re-analysed the 5' RACE reads in MiXCR, keeping a single row per CDR3 protein. The sample records 650,000 to 1,000,000 distinct CDR3 sequences, approximately 35% being singletons. This chain uses TRBV5-1 with TRBJ2-1; a possible D gene is TRBD2 (7 bases). The sample comprised blood. The sequence came from a man between 18 and 29 years old in good health. The CDR3 here is CASSVEGGNEQFF. CDR3 nucleotide sequence: TGCGCCAGCAGCGTGGAGGGGGGGAATGAGCAGTTCTTC.